The 7 T cell receptor beta chains presented below share a single source sample, sequenced in a study of T cell changes during pregnancy in multiple sclerosis. The table came from immunoSEQ multiplex PCR; TCRdb's copy has only in-frame clones and leaves some out. The data show about 92,000 clones, about 93% seen once. The starting material was peripheral blood, obtained in the first trimester of pregnancy. These receptors came from a female donor with multiple sclerosis, enrolled in a pregnancy study.

V and J are TRBV30 and TRBJ1-2; TRBD1 matches 7 bases. V dropped 4 bases and J dropped 8; count of bases not matched to a gene: 10. This CDR3 has 13 residues. Germline V lookup: CDR1 GTSNPN, CDR2 SVGIG (reference sequence). CDR3 coding DNA: TGTGCCTGGATCCGAGGACAGGCTAACGGCTACACCTTC. Protein: CAWIRGQANGYTF.

V usage is TRBV19 and J usage is TRBJ1-1; 9 bases are a match to TRBD1. Germline V gives CDR1 LNHDA, CDR2 SQIVND (reference sequence). The CDR3 sequence is 12 residues long. After removal of 7 bases from V and 8 bases from J, the junction contained 5 bases not matched to a gene. The CDR3 DNA follows: TGTGCCAGTACGACAGGGGGGTCGGAAGCTTTCTTT. Its protein product is CASTTGGSEAFF. The variable domain in full, with the rest retrieved from reference TRBV19 and TRBJ1-1, is DGGITQSPKYLFRKEGQNVTLSCEQNLNHDAMYWYRQDPGQGLRLIYYSQIVNDFQKGDIAEGYSVSREKKESFPLTVTSAQKNPTAFYLCASTTGGSEAFFGQGTRLTVV.

V usage is TRBV7-3 and J usage is TRBJ2-1, with D hard to call. Germline assignment: CDR1 SGHTA and CDR2 FQGTGA. V was pared by 2 bases and J by 5 bases, with 7 bases between. The CDR3 sequence is 13 residues long. The CDR3 reads CASSLLTNNEQFF. In nucleotides, the CDR3 is TGTGCCAGCAGCTTACTAACGAACAATGAGCAGTTCTTC.

The J gene is TRBJ1-1, the V gene TRBV29-1; perhaps TRBD1 as D (6 bases). Per the germline V gene, CDR1 is SQVTM and CDR2 is ANQGSEA. V was trimmed by 1 base and J by 10 bases, leaving 10 bases between them. The CDR3 covers 11 residues. The CDR3 region is CSVEVNRAAFF. CDR3 DNA: TGCAGCGTTGAAGTTAACAGGGCAGCTTTCTTT. Supplemented by reference TRBV29-1 and TRBJ1-1, the full variable domain reads SAVISQKPSRDICQRGTSLTIQCQVDSQVTMMFWYRQQPGQSLTLIATANQGSEATYESGFVIDKFPISRPNLTFSTLTVSNMSPEDSSIYLCSVEVNRAAFFGQGTRLTVV.

The chain links TRBV18 to TRBJ2-2, with TRBD1 matching 10 bases. Germline V gene data show CDR1 as KGHSH and CDR2 as LQKENI. The CDR3 contains 15 residues. The V and J ends lost 5 bases and 3 bases, in that order; junction bases with no gene match: 3. The CDR3 bases are TGTGCCAGCTCAAAGGGGACAGGGGACACCGGGGAGCTGTTTTTT. This codes for CASSKGTGDTGELFF. The full variable domain, with the rest looked up from reference TRBV18 and TRBJ2-2, is NAGVMQNPRHLVRRRGQEARLRCSPMKGHSHVYWYRQLPEEGLKFMVYLQKENIIDESGMPKERFSAEFPKEGPSILRIQQVVRGDSAAYFCASSKGTGDTGELFFGEGSRLTVL.

This rearrangement joins TRBV19 to TRBJ2-5; D might be TRBD2 (7 bases). Germline CDR1 LNHDA, CDR2 SQIVND (reference sequence). Trimming took 4 bases from V and 4 from J, leaving 10 bases between them. CDR3 length: 13 residues. The CDR3 protein is CASSSGGAETQYF. The DNA of the CDR3 is TGTGCCAGTAGTAGTGGGGGGGCAGAGACCCAGTACTTC.

This rearrangement joins TRBV10-3 to TRBJ2-7; 9 bases align to TRBD2. This CDR3 region has 15 residues. Germline CDR1 and CDR2: ENHRY and SYGVKD. V was clipped by 6 bases and J by 0 bases; unmatched bases: 6. Here the CDR3 DNA reads TGTGCCATCAGCGCTAGCGGGGACTCCTCCTACGAGCAGTACTTC. Residues: CAISASGDSSYEQYF.